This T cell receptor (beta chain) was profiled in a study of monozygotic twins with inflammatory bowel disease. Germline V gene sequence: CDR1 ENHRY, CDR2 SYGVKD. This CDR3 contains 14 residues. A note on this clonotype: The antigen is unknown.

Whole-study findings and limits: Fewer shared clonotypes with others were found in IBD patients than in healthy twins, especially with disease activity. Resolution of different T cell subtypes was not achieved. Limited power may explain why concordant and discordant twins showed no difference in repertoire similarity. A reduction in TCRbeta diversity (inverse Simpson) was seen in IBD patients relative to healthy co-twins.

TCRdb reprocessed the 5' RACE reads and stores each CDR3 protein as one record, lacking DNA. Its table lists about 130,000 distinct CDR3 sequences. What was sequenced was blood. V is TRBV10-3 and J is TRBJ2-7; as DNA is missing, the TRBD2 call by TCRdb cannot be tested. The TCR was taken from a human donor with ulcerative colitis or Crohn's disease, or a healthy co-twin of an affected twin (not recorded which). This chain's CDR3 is CAISPSGSHYEQYF.